This T cell receptor beta chain was observed in a study of CD8 T cells in ankylosing spondylitis. Findings and limits, study-wide: A TCR beta motif of eight or nine highly homologous variants seemed to mark ankylosing spondylitis blood.

The V gene lost 6 bases and the J gene lost 0 bases, with 12 bases spanning the gap. CDR3 length: 15 amino acids. CDR1 is MGHRA, CDR2 YSYEKL, per germline. This clonotype showed up many times. Its antigen is undetermined. TCRdb redid the calling of the 5' RACE reads with MiXCR, one entry per CDR3 protein. The sample has 500,000 or so distinct CDR3 sequences, less than 6% seen once. Material: blood, either unsorted or a sorted T cell fraction (not recorded which). The chain uses TRBV4-1 and TRBJ2-4; possibly TRBD2 for D (5 bases). The TCR was taken from a male donor with ankylosing spondylitis. The CDR3 DNA reads as TGCGCCAGCAGTCAACCCGGGGTAGCCAAAAACATTCAGTACTTC. Translating gives CASSQPGVAKNIQYF.